The 5 T cell receptor beta chains presented below share a single source sample, sequenced in a study of cytomegalovirus exposure and HLA in healthy donors (dated by TCRdb to about 2017). The receptor library was made with the immunoSEQ multiplex PCR assay. For the multiplex PCR, a mixture combining 60 forward primers for TCR Vbeta segments and 13 reverse primers for TCR Jbeta segments was used. TCRdb took this table from immuneACCESS and kept in-frame rearrangements with V and J called. Such tables lack part of the clones; where checked against another copy, unresolved V genes explain under half of the gap, and the rest is unexplained. The sample has 50,000 to 55,000 clones on record. Approximately 13% of the sample is held by the ten biggest clonotypes. Sequencing was carried out using PBMCs. The receptor set was obtained from a woman aged 55-69 years in good health and CMV-seropositive.

The rearrangement joins TRBV6-5 to TRBJ2-1, with a possible D match to TRBD1 (6 bases). V was cut by 2 bases and J by 5 bases, with 13 bases left in between. The CDR3 is made up of 15 amino acids. Germline CDR1 and CDR2: MNHEY and SVGAGI. The CDR3 sequence is CASSYPGTGNNEQFF. Written as DNA, the CDR3 is TGTGCCAGCAGTTACCCGGGAACAGGGAACAATGAGCAGTTCTTC.

This rearrangement joins TRBV28 to TRBJ2-7; D is undetermined. The V gene's germline CDR1 is MDHEN and CDR2 SYDVKM. This CDR3 comprises 15 residues. Deletions cut 5 bases from V and 0 bases from J, with 14 bases between. This chain's CDR3 is CASSTKAISSYEQYF. As DNA, the CDR3 is TGTGCCAGCAGTACTAAGGCCATTAGCTCCTACGAGCAGTACTTC.

This chain links TRBV5-8 with TRBJ2-3, with D perhaps TRBD2 (6 bases). With 0 bases removed from V and 3 bases from J, the gap between germline ends came to 14 bases. This CDR3 contains 16 residues. Germline assignment: CDR1 SGHTS and CDR2 YDEGEE. The CDR3 spells CASSLAGTPGTDTQYF. The CDR3 DNA reads TGTGCCAGCAGCTTGGCAGGGACTCCGGGGACAGATACGCAGTATTTT.

V and J are TRBV19 and TRBJ1-2; D remains ambiguous. Germline CDR1 LNHDA, CDR2 SQIVND (reference sequence). V lost 5 bases and J lost 0, with 7 bases in between. The CDR3 has 13 amino acids. The CDR3 is CASSLTPNYGYTF. CDR3 in DNA: TGTGCCAGTAGTTTGACACCTAACTATGGCTACACCTTC.

In regard to this clone: The junction departs from germline at one end; a sequencing error may be responsible. The chain has TRBV4-1 and TRBJ1-1, with 7 bases lining up with TRBD1. The CDR3 has 16 amino acids. Looked up from germline, CDR1 is MGHRA and CDR2 is YSYEKL. The CDR3 loop is CASSQQGGMRNTEDFF. The CDR3 nucleotides are TGCGCCAGCAGCCAACAGGGGGGTATGAGGAACACTGAAGATTTCTTT.